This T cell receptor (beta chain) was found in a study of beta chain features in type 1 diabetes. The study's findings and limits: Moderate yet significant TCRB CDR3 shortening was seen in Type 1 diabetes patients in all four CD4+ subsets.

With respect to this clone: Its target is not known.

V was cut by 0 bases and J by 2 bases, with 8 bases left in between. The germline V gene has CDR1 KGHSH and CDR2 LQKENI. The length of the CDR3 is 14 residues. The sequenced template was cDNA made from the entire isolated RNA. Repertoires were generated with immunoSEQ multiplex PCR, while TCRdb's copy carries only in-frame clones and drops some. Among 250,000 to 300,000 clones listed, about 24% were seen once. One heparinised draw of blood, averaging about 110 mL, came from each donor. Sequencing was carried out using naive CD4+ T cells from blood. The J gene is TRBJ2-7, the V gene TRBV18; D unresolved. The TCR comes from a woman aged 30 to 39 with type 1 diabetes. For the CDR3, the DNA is TGTGCCAGCTCACCACCCTCCCAGGCCTACGAGCAGTACTTC. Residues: CASSPPSQAYEQYF.